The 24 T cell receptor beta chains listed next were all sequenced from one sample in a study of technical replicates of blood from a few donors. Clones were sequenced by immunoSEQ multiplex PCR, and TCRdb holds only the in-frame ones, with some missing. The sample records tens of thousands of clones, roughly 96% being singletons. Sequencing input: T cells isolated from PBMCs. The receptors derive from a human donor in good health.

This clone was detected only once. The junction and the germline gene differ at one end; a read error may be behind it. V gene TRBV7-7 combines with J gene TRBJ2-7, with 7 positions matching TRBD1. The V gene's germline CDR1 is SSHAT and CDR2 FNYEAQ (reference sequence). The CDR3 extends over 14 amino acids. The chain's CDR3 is CASSSDRIPSEQYF. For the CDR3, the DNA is TGTGCTAGCAGCTCGGACAGGATACCTTCCGAGCAGTACTTC. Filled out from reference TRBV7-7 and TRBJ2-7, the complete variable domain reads GAGVSQSPRYKVTKRGQDVTLRCDPISSHATLYWYQQALGQGPEFLTYFNYEAQPDKSGLPSDRFSAERPEGSISTLTIQRTEQRDSAMYRCASSSDRIPSEQYFGPGTRLTVT.

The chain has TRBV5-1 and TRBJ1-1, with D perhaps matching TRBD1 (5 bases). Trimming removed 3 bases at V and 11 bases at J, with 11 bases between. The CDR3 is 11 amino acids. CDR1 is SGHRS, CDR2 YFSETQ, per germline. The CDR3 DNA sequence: TGCGCCAGCAGCTGGGAGGGGCAGGCTTTCTTT. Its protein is CASSWEGQAFF.

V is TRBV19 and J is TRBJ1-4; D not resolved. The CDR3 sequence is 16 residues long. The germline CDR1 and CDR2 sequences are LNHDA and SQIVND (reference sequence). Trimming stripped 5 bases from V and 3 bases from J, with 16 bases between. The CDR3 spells CASSSPSRGSNEKLFF. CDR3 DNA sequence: TGTGCCAGTAGTTCCCCGTCTCGCGGTTCTAATGAAAAACTGTTTTTT.

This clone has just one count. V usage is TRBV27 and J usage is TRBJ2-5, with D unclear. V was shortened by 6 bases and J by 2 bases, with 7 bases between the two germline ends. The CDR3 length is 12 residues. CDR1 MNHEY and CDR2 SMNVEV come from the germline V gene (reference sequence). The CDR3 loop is CASSNLQETQYF. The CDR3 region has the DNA TGTGCCAGCAGCAACCTACAAGAGACCCAGTACTTC.

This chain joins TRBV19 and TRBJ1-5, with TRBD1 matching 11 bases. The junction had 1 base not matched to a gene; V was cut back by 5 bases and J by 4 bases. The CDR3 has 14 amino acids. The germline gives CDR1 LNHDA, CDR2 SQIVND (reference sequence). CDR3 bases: TGTGCCAGTAGTGGGACAGGGGGTAATCAGCCCCAGCATTTT. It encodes CASSGTGGNQPQHF.

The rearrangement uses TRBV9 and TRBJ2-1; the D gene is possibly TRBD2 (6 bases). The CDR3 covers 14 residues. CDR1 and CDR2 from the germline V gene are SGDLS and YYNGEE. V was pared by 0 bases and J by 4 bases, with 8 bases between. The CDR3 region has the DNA TGTGCCAGCAGCGTAGCGGGAGCGTACAATGAGCAGTTCTTC. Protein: CASSVAGAYNEQFF.

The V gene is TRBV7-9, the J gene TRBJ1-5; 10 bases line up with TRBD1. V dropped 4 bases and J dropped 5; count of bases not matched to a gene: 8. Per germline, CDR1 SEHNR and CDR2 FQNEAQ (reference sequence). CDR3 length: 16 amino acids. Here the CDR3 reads CASSSTGTGEYQPQHF. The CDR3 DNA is TGTGCCAGCAGCTCAACCGGGACAGGGGAGTATCAGCCCCAGCATTTT.

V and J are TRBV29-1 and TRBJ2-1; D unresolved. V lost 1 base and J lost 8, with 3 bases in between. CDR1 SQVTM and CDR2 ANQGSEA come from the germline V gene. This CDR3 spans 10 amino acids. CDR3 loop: CSVEADEQFF. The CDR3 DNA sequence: TGCAGCGTTGAAGCAGATGAGCAGTTCTTC.

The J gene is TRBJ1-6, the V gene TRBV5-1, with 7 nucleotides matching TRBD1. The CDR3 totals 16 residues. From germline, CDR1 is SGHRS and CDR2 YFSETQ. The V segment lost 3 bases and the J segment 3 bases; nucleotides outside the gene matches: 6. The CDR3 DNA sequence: TGCGCCAGCAGCTCCGCCGGACAGGACTATAATTCACCCCTCCACTTT. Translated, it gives CASSSAGQDYNSPLHF. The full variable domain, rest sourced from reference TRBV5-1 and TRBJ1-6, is KAGVTQTPRYLIKTRGQQVTLSCSPISGHRSVSWYQQTPGQGLQFLFEYFSETQRNKGNFPGRFSGRQFSNSRSEMNVSTLELGDSALYLCASSSAGQDYNSPLHFGNGTRLTVT.

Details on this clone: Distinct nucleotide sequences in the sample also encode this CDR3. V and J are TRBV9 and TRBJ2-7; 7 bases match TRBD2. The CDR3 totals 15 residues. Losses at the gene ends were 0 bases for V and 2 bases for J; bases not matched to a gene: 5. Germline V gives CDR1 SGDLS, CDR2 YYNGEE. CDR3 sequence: CASSVGTGGAYEQYF. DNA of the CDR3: TGTGCCAGCAGCGTAGGAACGGGAGGCGCCTACGAGCAGTACTTC.

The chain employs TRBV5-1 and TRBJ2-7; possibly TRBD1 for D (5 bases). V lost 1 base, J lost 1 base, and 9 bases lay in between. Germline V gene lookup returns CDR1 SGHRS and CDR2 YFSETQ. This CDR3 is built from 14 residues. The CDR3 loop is CASSLQGGSYEQYF. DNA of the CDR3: TGCGCCAGCAGCTTGCAGGGTGGGTCCTACGAGCAGTACTTC.

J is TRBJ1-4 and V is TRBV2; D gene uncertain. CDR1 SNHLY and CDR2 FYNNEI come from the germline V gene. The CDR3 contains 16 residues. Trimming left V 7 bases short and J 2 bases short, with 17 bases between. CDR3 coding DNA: TGTGCCAGCATTCCACTCCCCGGGGTTACTAATGAAAAACTGTTTTTT. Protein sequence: CASIPLPGVTNEKLFF.

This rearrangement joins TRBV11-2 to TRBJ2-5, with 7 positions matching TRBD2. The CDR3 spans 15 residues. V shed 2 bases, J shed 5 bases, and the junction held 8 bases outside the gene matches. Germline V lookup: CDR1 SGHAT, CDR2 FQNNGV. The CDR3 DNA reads TGTGCCAGCAGCTTATATTCGACTAGCCAGGAGACCCAGTACTTC. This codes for CASSLYSTSQETQYF.

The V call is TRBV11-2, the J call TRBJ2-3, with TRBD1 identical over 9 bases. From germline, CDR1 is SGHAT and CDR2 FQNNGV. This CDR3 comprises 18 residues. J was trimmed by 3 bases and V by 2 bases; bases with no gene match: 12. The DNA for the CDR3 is TGTGCCAGCAGCTTATTGGGAGTTGGGGACAGGGAAACAGATACGCAGTATTTT. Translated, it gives CASSLLGVGDRETDTQYF.

CDR3: CASIQGPGTDTQYF. Written as DNA, the CDR3 is TGTGCCAGCATCCAGGGCCCCGGCACAGATACGCAGTATTTT. The chain uses TRBV28 and TRBJ2-3, with a tentative D call TRBD1 (5 bases). Germline CDR1 and CDR2: MDHEN and SYDVKM. Trimming left V 7 bases short and J 1 base short, with 12 bases between. This CDR3 spans 14 amino acids.

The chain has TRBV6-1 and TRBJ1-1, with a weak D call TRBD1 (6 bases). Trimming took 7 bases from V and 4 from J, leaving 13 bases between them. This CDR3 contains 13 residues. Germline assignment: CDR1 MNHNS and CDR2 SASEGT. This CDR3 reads CASTRTGSTEAFF. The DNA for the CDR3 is TGTGCCAGCACTAGAACAGGGAGCACTGAAGCTTTCTTT.

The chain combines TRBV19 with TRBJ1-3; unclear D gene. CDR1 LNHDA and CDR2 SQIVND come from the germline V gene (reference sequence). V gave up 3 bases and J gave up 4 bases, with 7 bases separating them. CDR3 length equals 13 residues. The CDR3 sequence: CASSMKRGNTIYF. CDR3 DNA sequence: TGTGCCAGTAGTATGAAGAGAGGAAACACCATATATTTT.

In DNA form, the CDR3 reads TGTGCCAGCAGCCGGGACAGGCGGGAGCAGTACTTC. Translation gives CASSRDRREQYF. The V and J genes are TRBV11-2 and TRBJ2-7, with 8 bases matching TRBD1. Germline CDR1 reads SGHAT; CDR2 reads FQNNGV. The CDR3 is 12 amino acids. V trimming: 5 bases; J trimming: 7 bases; junction bases outside the gene matches: 4.

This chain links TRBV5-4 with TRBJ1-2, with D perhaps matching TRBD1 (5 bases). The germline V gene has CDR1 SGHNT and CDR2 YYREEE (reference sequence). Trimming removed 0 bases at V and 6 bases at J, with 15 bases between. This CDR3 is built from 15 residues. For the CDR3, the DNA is TGTGCCAGCAGCTTGGCCGGAGGGGAGCTGAATGGCTACACCTTC. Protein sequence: CASSLAGGELNGYTF.

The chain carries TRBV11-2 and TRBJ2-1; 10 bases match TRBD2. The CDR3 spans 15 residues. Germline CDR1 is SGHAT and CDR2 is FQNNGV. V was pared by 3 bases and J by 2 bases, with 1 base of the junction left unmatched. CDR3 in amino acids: CASSLTSGPYNEQFF. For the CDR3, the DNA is TGTGCCAGCAGCTTGACTAGCGGGCCCTACAATGAGCAGTTCTTC.

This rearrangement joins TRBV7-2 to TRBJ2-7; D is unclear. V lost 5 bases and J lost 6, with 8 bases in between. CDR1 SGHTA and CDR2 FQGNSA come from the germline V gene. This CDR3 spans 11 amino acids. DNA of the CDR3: TGTGCCAGCAGCCTTAGCTTCGAGCAGTACTTC. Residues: CASSLSFEQYF.

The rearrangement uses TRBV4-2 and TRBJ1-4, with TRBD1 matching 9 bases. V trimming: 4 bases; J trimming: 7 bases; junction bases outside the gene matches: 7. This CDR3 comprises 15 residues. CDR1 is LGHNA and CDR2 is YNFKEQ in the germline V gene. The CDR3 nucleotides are TGTGCCAGCAGCCTTTCGGGACAGGGTATTGAAAAACTGTTTTTT. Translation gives CASSLSGQGIEKLFF.

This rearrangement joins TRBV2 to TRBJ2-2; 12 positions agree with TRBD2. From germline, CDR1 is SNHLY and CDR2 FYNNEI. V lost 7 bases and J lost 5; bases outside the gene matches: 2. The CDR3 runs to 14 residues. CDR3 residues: CASNGLAGTGELFF. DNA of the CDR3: TGTGCCAGCAATGGACTAGCGGGGACCGGGGAGCTGTTTTTT.

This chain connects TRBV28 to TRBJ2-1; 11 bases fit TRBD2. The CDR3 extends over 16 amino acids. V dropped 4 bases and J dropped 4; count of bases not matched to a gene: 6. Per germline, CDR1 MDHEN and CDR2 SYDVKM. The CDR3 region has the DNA TGTGCCAGCAGTTCGCCCCTAGCGGGAGGTTACAATGAGCAGTTCTTC. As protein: CASSSPLAGGYNEQFF. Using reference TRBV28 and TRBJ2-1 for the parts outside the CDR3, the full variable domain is DVKVTQSSRYLVKRTGEKVFLECVQDMDHENMFWYRQDPGLGLRLIYFSYDVKMKEKGDIPEGYSVSREKKERFSLILESASTNQTSMYLCASSSPLAGGYNEQFFGPGTRLTVL.